These 28 T cell receptor beta chains were sequenced from one sample in a study of response to subunit inactivated influenza vaccine. TCRdb itself ran the RT-PCR reads through MiXCR, one entry per CDR3 protein. The sample records 500,000 to 750,000 distinct CDR3 sequences, around 15% being singletons. The source was PBMCs from blood, collected 11 to 12 days after vaccination. Receptors were obtained from a man aged 45 to 65 who received an inactivated influenza vaccine.

This clonotype was seen only once. The chain recombines TRBV10-3 with TRBJ2-7, with D unresolved. This CDR3 is 13 amino acids long. CDR1 is ENHRY, CDR2 SYGVKD, per germline. Trimming left V 0 bases short and J 3 bases short, with 6 bases between. CDR3 region: CAISESENYEQYF. Here the CDR3 DNA reads TGTGCCATCAGTGAGTCGGAGAACTACGAGCAGTACTTC.

The V call is TRBV10-3, the J call TRBJ2-5, with D unresolved. Germline V gene lookup returns CDR1 ENHRY and CDR2 SYGVKD. The CDR3 covers 12 residues. The V gene lost 4 bases and the J gene lost 3 bases, with 6 bases spanning the gap. CDR3 nucleotide sequence: TGTGCCATCAGTGGCCAGAAAGAGACCCAGTACTTC. Its protein product is CAISGQKETQYF.

This clonotype came up a few times. This chain links TRBV7-2 with TRBJ1-2; D unclear. V was pared by 5 bases and J by 5 bases, with 15 bases between. The CDR3 sequence is 14 residues long. The V gene's germline CDR1 is SGHTA and CDR2 FQGNSA. Here the CDR3 reads CASSPAMTGYGYTF. The CDR3 DNA sequence: TGTGCCAGCAGCCCAGCAATGACGGGATATGGCTACACCTTC.

The gene calls are TRBV6-5 and TRBJ2-6; 7 bases map to TRBD1. This CDR3 is 17 amino acids long. The V gene's germline CDR1 is MNHEY and CDR2 SVGAGI. V shed 3 bases and J 0 bases; nucleotides not matched to a gene: 5. The DNA of the CDR3 is TGTGCCAGCAGTTATTCCCCAGGGGGCTCTGGGGCCAACGTCCTGACTTTC. It is translated as CASSYSPGGSGANVLTF.

This clonotype was seen only a few times. V is TRBV5-5 and J is TRBJ1-1; TRBD1 matches at 9 bases. This CDR3 has 15 residues. V was pared by 0 bases and J by 5 bases, with 5 bases of the junction left unmatched. From germline, CDR1 is SGHKS and CDR2 YYEKEE (reference sequence). As DNA, the CDR3 is TGTGCCAGCAGCTTGGCGGACAGGGGTGGGACTGAAGCTTTCTTT. Translated, it gives CASSLADRGGTEAFF.

The J gene is TRBJ2-3, the V gene TRBV20-1, with D uncertain. Trimming removed 6 bases at V and 3 bases at J, with 10 bases between. CDR1 and CDR2 from the germline V gene are DFQATT and SNEGSKA (reference sequence). The CDR3 covers 12 residues. CDR3 sequence reads: CSAGLGTDTQYF. The DNA of the CDR3 is TGCAGTGCAGGCCTTGGAACAGATACGCAGTATTTT.

This clonotype has only a few counts. The chain uses TRBV19 and TRBJ1-5; D unclear. Trimming took off 5 bases at V and 8 bases at J, with 10 bases between the two ends. The length of the CDR3 is 12 residues. Germline CDR1 LNHDA, CDR2 SQIVND (reference sequence). The CDR3: CASSRLREPQHF. CDR3 nucleotide sequence: TGTGCCAGTAGTCGTCTCCGGGAGCCCCAGCATTTT.

The chain has TRBV2 and TRBJ1-5; weak D call: TRBD1 (6 bases). This CDR3 has 18 residues. With 0 bases removed from V and 4 bases from J, the gap between germline ends came to 19 bases. CDR1 is SNHLY, CDR2 FYNNEI, per germline. This chain's CDR3 is CASSEAGDITVLNQPQHF. The CDR3 DNA sequence: TGTGCCAGCAGTGAAGCGGGGGACATTACGGTTTTAAATCAGCCCCAGCATTTT.

This clonotype has ten or more counts. The rearrangement uses TRBV11-2 and TRBJ2-2; 8 nucleotides line up with TRBD2. The germline CDR1 and CDR2 sequences are SGHAT and FQNNGV. With 6 bases clipped from V and 1 base from J, the junction kept 10 bases outside the gene matches. The CDR3 consists of 17 residues. CDR3 DNA: TGTGCCAGCAGTCTCATCCAGGGACTAGGGAACACCGGGGAGCTGTTTTTT. Translated, it gives CASSLIQGLGNTGELFF.

Ten or more counts support this clonotype. The J gene is TRBJ2-5, the V gene TRBV9; 13 bases are shared with TRBD2. V was pared by 3 bases and J by 4 bases, with 6 bases of the junction left unmatched. Germline lookup yields CDR1 SGDLS and CDR2 YYNGEE. The CDR3 length is 16 residues. Here the CDR3 reads CASSGRTSGSRETQYF. The CDR3 nucleotides read TGTGCCAGCAGCGGCCGGACTAGCGGGAGTCGAGAGACCCAGTACTTC. Looking up the rest from reference TRBV9 and TRBJ2-5 gives the full variable domain: DSGVTQTPKHLITATGQRVTLRCSPRSGDLSVYWYQQSLDQGLQFLIQYYNGEERAKGNILERFSAQQFPDLHSELNLSSLELGDSALYFCASSGRTSGSRETQYFGPGTRLLVL.

This clonotype was detected only a few times. This sequence joins TRBV25-1 and TRBJ1-2, with D maybe TRBD1 (5 bases). The germline gives CDR1 MGHDK, CDR2 SYGVNS. The CDR3 sequence is 15 residues long. Trimming cost V 1 base and J 13 bases, with 22 bases left between them. DNA of the CDR3: TGTGCCAGCAGTGAATGGGGCCAAGGGGTCCCTTCACCCACCTTC. It specifies CASSEWGQGVPSPTF.

This clonotype was observed a handful of times. The chain recombines TRBV11-1 with TRBJ1-1, with 8 positions matching TRBD1. The trim removed 7 bases at V and 0 bases at J, leaving 16 bases unmatched. Germline CDR1 and CDR2: SGHAT and FQDESV (reference sequence). The CDR3 is 18 amino acids. CDR3 loop: CASNRGTGRGWMNTEAFF. The DNA for the CDR3 is TGTGCCAGCAACCGAGGGACAGGACGTGGGTGGATGAACACTGAAGCTTTCTTT.

A single count supports this clonotype. The chain has TRBV7-9 and TRBJ2-1, with D maybe TRBD1 (5 bases). CDR1 and CDR2 (germline): SEHNR, FQNEAQ (reference sequence). The CDR3 sequence is 16 residues long. V shed 5 bases and J shed 0 bases, with 14 bases lying between them. The CDR3 loop reads CASSPPQGSSYNEQFF. The DNA for the CDR3 is TGTGCCAGCAGCCCGCCCCAGGGAAGCTCCTACAATGAGCAGTTCTTC.

This clonotype was counted between two and nine times. The gene calls are TRBV12-3 or TRBV12-4 and TRBJ2-3, with TRBD2 matching 10 bases. The CDR3 has 16 amino acids. J lost 3 bases, V lost 5 bases, and 8 bases had no gene match. CDR3 region: CASSRTLAGQTDTQYF. The CDR3 DNA reads TGTGCCAGCAGTCGTACACTAGCGGGACAGACAGATACGCAGTATTTT.

The chain is built from TRBV5-8 and TRBJ2-3; D assignment may be TRBD1 or TRBD2 (5 bases each). V was cut by 3 bases and J by 2 bases, with 16 bases left in between. This CDR3 is 16 amino acids long. Per the germline V gene, CDR1 is SGHTS and CDR2 is YDEGEE. The CDR3 loop is CASSSPPTDYTDTQYF. For the CDR3, the DNA is TGTGCCAGCAGCTCCCCCCCGACAGACTACACAGATACGCAGTATTTT. The full variable domain, rest sourced from reference TRBV5-8 and TRBJ2-3, is EAGVTQSPTHLIKTRGQQATLRCSPISGHTSVYWYQQALGLGLQFLLWYDEGEERNRGNFPPRFSGRQFPNYSSELNVNALELEDSALYLCASSSPPTDYTDTQYFGPGTRLTVL.

The CDR3 here is CASSARDSSSYEQYF. CDR3 in DNA: TGTGCCAGCAGCGCCCGGGACAGCTCCTCCTACGAGCAGTACTTC. The chain has TRBV14 and TRBJ2-7; 7 bases line up with TRBD1. CDR3 length: 15 residues. Germline CDR1 and CDR2: SGHDN and FVKESK. V lost 5 bases to trimming and J lost 0 bases; unmatched junction nucleotides: 7. Using reference TRBV14 and TRBJ2-7 for the parts outside the CDR3, the full variable domain is EAGVTQFPSHSVIEKGQTVTLRCDPISGHDNLYWYRRVMGKEIKFLLHFVKESKQDESGMPNNRFLAERTGGTYSTLKVQPAELEDSGVYFCASSARDSSSYEQYFGPGTRLTVT.

This clonotype has only a few counts. The chain joins TRBV13 to TRBJ2-7, with a tentative D call TRBD1 (5 bases). V lost 6 bases to trimming and J lost 0 bases, with 18 bases between them. In germline, CDR1 is PRHDT, CDR2 FYEKMQ (reference sequence). The CDR3 totals 16 residues. The CDR3 nucleotides read TGTGCCAGCAGGGATGTGCGTAGGGGAAGCTCCTACGAGCAGTACTTC. Translation: CASRDVRRGSSYEQYF.

This clonotype was picked up a small number of times. This rearrangement joins TRBV4-2 to TRBJ1-1, with D perhaps matching TRBD1 (5 bases). CDR1 is LGHNA and CDR2 is YNFKEQ in the germline V gene. The CDR3 sequence is 14 residues long. The V gene lost 0 bases and the J gene lost 1 base, with 6 bases spanning the gap. The CDR3 sequence is CASSQDRENTEAFF. The CDR3 bases are TGTGCCAGCAGCCAAGACAGGGAGAACACTGAAGCTTTCTTT.

This clonotype was counted a few times. The CDR3 region is CAISESTTGKFGQPQHF. The CDR3 nucleotides read TGTGCCATCAGTGAGTCTACGACAGGGAAGTTTGGCCAGCCCCAGCATTTT. The chain has TRBV10-3 and TRBJ1-5, with 7 bases that match TRBD1. In germline, CDR1 is ENHRY, CDR2 SYGVKD. The CDR3 length is 17 residues. The trim removed 0 bases at V and 7 bases at J, leaving 12 bases unmatched.

This sequence joins TRBV7-2 and TRBJ2-7; 13 bases are shared with TRBD2. J was trimmed by 10 bases and V by 5 bases; bases with no gene match: 11. Germline CDR1 reads SGHTA; CDR2 reads FQGNSA. The CDR3 length is 15 residues. CDR3 sequence reads: CASSPAWTSGSPQYF. The CDR3 DNA sequence: TGTGCCAGCAGCCCGGCGTGGACTAGCGGGAGCCCTCAGTACTTC.

V is TRBV7-9 and J is TRBJ1-1; D unresolved. V lost 5 bases and J 0 bases, leaving 19 bases between the germline ends. The CDR3 loop spans 17 amino acids. Germline V gives CDR1 SEHNR, CDR2 FQNEAQ (reference sequence). The CDR3 region has the DNA TGTGCCAGCAGCCCCCGCCGGGTGCCGGGAATGAACACTGAAGCTTTCTTT. Translation: CASSPRRVPGMNTEAFF. The complete variable domain, with remaining parts taken from reference TRBV7-9 and TRBJ1-1, reads DTGVSQNPRHKITKRGQNVTFRCDPISEHNRLYWYRQTLGQGPEFLTYFQNEAQLEKSRLLSDRFSAERPKGSFSTLEIQRTEQGDSAMYLCASSPRRVPGMNTEAFFGQGTRLTVV.

The DNA for the CDR3 is TGCGCCAGCAGCCAAGCCCAGGGAGAGCAGTACTTC. Translated: CASSQAQGEQYF. V is TRBV4-3 and J is TRBJ2-7; the D gene is possibly TRBD1 (5 bases). Germline CDR1 LGHNA, CDR2 YSLEER. The length of the CDR3 is 12 residues. The V gene lost 1 base and the J gene lost 7 bases, with 8 bases spanning the gap.

About this clonotype itself: A junction boundary mismatches the germline segment, possibly from a read error. This chain connects TRBV7-6 to TRBJ2-2, with D perhaps matching TRBD1 or TRBD2 (5 bases each). Germline CDR1 and CDR2: SGHVS and FNYEAQ. The length of the CDR3 is 15 residues. This chain's CDR3 is CASSSELGVTAELFF. CDR3 in DNA: TGTGCCAGCAGCTCCGAACTGGGGGTAACCGCGGAGCTGTTTTTT.

This chain joins TRBV20-1 and TRBJ1-1, with D tentatively TRBD1 (5 bases). Germline V lookup: CDR1 DFQATT, CDR2 SNEGSKA (reference sequence). Trimming left V 3 bases short and J 6 bases short, with 14 bases between. The CDR3 is made up of 13 amino acids. The CDR3 sequence is CSASGTGYAEAFF. The CDR3 DNA reads TGCAGTGCTAGTGGGACGGGGTACGCTGAAGCTTTCTTT.

CDR3 sequence: CASRLTGTSTDTQYF. CDR3 coding DNA: TGTGCCAGCAGGCTAACCGGGACTAGCACAGATACGCAGTATTTT. V usage is TRBV12-3 or TRBV12-4 and J usage is TRBJ2-3; possibly TRBD2 for D (6 bases). The CDR3 is made up of 15 amino acids. The V end lost 6 bases, the J end lost 0 bases, and 13 bases lay between the germline ends.

V usage is TRBV20-1 and J usage is TRBJ1-2; D is unclear. This CDR3 spans 12 amino acids. CDR1 and CDR2 from the germline V gene are DFQATT and SNEGSKA (reference sequence). V shed 0 bases and J shed 3 bases, with 5 bases lying between them. DNA for the CDR3: TGCAGTGCTAGAGACGGATACTATGGCTACACCTTC. It is translated as CSARDGYYGYTF.

This clonotype came up a few times. The V gene is TRBV30, the J gene TRBJ2-7; 7 positions match TRBD1. The CDR3 sequence is 15 residues long. V lost 0 bases to trimming and J lost 0 bases; unmatched junction nucleotides: 5. The germline V gene encodes CDR1 GTSNPN and CDR2 SVGIG (reference sequence). CDR3 loop: CAWSVRAGGSYEQYF. CDR3 DNA: TGTGCCTGGAGTGTTCGAGCAGGGGGCTCCTACGAGCAGTACTTC.

This clonotype occurred a few times. A much larger clone differs from this one at a single base, so this may be a read error. The genes are TRBV2 and TRBJ2-5, with D hard to call. This CDR3 contains 10 residues. Germline values: CDR1 SNHLY, CDR2 FYNNEI. Trimming cost V 4 bases and J 7 bases, with 4 bases left between them. The CDR3 is CASSGVTQYF. In nucleotides, the CDR3 is TGTGCCAGCAGTGGGGTGACCCAGTACTTC.